This T cell receptor beta chain was documented in a study of blood T cell repertoires in COVID-19 (dated by TCRdb to 2019 to 2021). About the full investigation: Collaborator samples came from the United States, Italy and Spain and covered acute and convalescent phases of COVID-19. A de-identified subject ID, COVID-19 status, age in years and sex were almost always included in the sample metadata. Where HLA class I and class II types were available, the types were taken from metadata supplied by the sample provider, not from assay-based typing. Samples came from the ongoing ImmuneRACE study (first 160 participants) plus 1,254 subjects from 6 global collaborators. The dataset comprised deeply sampled blood TCRbeta repertoires from subjects exposed to, actively infected with, or recovered from COVID-19. The material from the prospective study consisted of cDNA or gDNA derived from T cells, B-cell-depleted T cells, or PBMCs. The repertoires were released in a freely available public database intended as a resource for research on the immune response to SARS-CoV-2.

Whole blood was collected in K2EDTA tubes by collaborating institutions according to the institutions' own protocols. Collaborator samples were shipped for TCRbeta analysis as frozen whole blood, isolated PBMCs, or DNA extracted from either sample type. With regard to this clone: This clone's antigen is unknown. No base quality information exists; no much larger clone differs at one position.

Findings and caveats that apply to the study as a whole: Clinical and demographic metadata were provided uncurated, with the amount varying by source and participant.

TCRbeta CDR3 regions were amplified from genomic DNA by means of the immunoSEQ Assay, a bias-controlled multiplex PCR. The source study handled its data this way. Nucleated cell counts per sample were estimated from amplification of reference gene primers within the assay. To quantify the absolute abundance of each unique TCRbeta CDR3 rearrangement, sequence reads were collapsed and filtered. For each sample, productive Simpson clonality was calculated as the square root of Simpson's diversity index over productive rearrangements. TCRdb obtained this table from immuneACCESS and retained in-frame rearrangements with V and J assigned. These tables miss some clones; where compared with another copy, unresolved V genes account for less than half of the shortfall, and the remainder is unexplained. The DNA was the basis for D and trimming; V, J and clone size are from that table. The sample yields about 120,000 clones; 60% to 85% were counted once. The ten top clones hold around 0.9% of the sample.

The clonotype comes from a human donor with acute or convalescent COVID-19. The donor label of this sample is uncertain. The sample taken for sequencing was peripheral blood.

For the CDR3, the sequence is CASSPPGQGNTEAFF. The bases are TGTGCCAGCAGTCCCCCGGGACAGGGTAACACTGAAGCTTTCTTT. The rearrangement joined TRBV6-6 to TRBJ1-1; 9 of the junction bases match TRBD1. The CDR1 and CDR2 encoded by the germline V gene (reference sequence) are MNHNY and SVGAGI. After removal of 5 bases from V and 2 bases from J, the junction retains 6 bases not matched to a gene. From cysteine to phenylalanine, the CDR3 is 15 amino acids long. CDR3 DNA is the only sequence kept; it has 45 bases, read in frame from the first base.